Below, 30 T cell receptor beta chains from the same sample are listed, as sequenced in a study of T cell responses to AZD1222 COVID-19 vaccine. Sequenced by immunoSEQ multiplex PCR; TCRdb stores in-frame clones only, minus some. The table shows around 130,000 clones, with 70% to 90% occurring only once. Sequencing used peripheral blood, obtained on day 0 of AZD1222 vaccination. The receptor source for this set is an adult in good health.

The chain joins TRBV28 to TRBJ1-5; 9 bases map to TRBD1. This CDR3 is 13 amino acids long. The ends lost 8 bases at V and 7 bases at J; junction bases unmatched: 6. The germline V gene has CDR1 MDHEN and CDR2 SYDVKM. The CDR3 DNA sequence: TGTGCCAGCCTCAACAGGGGGCAACAGCCCCAGCATTTT. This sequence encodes CASLNRGQQPQHF. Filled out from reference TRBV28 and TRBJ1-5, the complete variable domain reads DVKVTQSSRYLVKRTGEKVFLECVQDMDHENMFWYRQDPGLGLRLIYFSYDVKMKEKGDIPEGYSVSREKKERFSLILESASTNQTSMYLCASLNRGQQPQHFGDGTRLSIL.

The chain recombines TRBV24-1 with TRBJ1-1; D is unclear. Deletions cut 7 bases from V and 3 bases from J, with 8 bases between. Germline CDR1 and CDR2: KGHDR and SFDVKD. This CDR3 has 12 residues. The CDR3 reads CATRGADTEAFF. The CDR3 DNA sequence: TGTGCCACCAGAGGTGCGGACACTGAAGCTTTCTTT.

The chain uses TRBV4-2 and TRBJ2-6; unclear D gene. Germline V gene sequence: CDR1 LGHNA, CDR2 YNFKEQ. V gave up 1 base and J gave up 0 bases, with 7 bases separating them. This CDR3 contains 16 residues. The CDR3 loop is CASSQARLSGANVLTF. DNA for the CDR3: TGTGCCAGCAGCCAAGCCCGTCTCTCTGGGGCCAACGTCCTGACTTTC.

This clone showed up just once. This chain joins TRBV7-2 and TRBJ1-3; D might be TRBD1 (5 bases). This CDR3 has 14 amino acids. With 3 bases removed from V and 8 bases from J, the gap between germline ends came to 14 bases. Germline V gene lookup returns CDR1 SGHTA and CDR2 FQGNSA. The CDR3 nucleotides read TGTGCCAGCAGCTTGGACGGGGGTATAGACACCATATATTTT. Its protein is CASSLDGGIDTIYF.

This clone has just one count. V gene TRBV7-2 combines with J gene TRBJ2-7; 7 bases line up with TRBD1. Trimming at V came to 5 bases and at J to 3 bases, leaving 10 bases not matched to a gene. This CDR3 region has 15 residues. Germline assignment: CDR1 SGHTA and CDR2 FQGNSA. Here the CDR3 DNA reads TGTGCCAGCAGCCTCACAGGGGAGCAGAGCTACGAGCAGTACTTC. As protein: CASSLTGEQSYEQYF.

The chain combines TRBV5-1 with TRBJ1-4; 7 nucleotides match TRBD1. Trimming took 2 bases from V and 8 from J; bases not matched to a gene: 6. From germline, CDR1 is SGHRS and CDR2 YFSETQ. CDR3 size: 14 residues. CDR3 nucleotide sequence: TGCGCCAGCAGCTTCGACAGGGCCGAAGAAAAACTGTTTTTT. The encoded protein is CASSFDRAEEKLFF.

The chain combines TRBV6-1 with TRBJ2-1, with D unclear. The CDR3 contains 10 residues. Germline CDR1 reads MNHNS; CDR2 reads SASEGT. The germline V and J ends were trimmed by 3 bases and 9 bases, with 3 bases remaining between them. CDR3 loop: CASSEVEQFF. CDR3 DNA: TGTGCCAGCAGTGAGGTTGAGCAGTTCTTC.

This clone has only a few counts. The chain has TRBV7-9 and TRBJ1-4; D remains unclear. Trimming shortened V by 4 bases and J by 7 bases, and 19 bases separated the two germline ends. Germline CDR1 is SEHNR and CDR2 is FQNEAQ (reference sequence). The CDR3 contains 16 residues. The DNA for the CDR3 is TGTGCCAGCAGCTACCGCATGACGGTCCCCTTTGAAAAACTGTTTTTT. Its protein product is CASSYRMTVPFEKLFF.

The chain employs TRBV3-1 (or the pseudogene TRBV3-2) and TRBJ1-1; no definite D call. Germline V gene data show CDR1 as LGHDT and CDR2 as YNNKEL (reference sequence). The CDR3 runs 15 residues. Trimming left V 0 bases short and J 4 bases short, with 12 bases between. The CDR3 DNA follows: TGTGCCAGCAGCCAAGACACCGGGTATGGCACTGAAGCTTTCTTT. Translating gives CASSQDTGYGTEAFF.

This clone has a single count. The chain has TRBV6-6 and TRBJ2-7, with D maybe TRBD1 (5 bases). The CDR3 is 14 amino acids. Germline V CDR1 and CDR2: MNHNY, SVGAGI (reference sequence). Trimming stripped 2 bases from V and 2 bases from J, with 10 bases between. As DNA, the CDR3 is TGTGCCAGCAGTTACCGACAGAACCCCTACGAGCAGTACTTC. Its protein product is CASSYRQNPYEQYF.

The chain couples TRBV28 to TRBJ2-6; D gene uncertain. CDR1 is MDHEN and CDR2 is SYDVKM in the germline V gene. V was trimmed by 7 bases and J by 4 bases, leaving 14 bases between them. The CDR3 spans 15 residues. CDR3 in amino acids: CASTTHRLGANVLTF. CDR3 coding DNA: TGTGCCAGCACCACCCACCGACTCGGGGCCAACGTCCTGACTTTC.

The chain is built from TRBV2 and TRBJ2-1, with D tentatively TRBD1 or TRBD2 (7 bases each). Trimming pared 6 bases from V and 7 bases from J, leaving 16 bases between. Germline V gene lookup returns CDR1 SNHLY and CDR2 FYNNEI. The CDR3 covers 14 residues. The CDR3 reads CASSNLRGGNEQFF. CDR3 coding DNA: TGTGCCAGCAGCAATCTCAGGGGGGGAAATGAGCAGTTCTTC. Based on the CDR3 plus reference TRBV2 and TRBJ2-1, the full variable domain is EPEVTQTPSHQVTQMGQEVILRCVPISNHLYFYWYRQILGQKVEFLVSFYNNEISEKSEIFDDQFSVERPDGSNFTLKIRSTKLEDSAMYFCASSNLRGGNEQFFGPGTRLTVL.

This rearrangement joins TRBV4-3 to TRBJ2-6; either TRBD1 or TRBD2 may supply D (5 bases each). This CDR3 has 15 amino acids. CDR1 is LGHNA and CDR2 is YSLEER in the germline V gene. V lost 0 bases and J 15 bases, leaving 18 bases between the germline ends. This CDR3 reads CASSQDQSGTGTLTF. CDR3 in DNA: TGCGCCAGCAGCCAAGATCAGTCAGGGACGGGGACCCTGACTTTC.

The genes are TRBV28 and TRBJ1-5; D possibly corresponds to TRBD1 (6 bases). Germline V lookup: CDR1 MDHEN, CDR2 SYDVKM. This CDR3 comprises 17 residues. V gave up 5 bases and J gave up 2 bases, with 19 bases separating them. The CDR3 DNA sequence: TGTGCCAGCAGTACTAACCATAGGGGGGCGGGCAATCAGCCCCAGCATTTT. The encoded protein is CASSTNHRGAGNQPQHF.

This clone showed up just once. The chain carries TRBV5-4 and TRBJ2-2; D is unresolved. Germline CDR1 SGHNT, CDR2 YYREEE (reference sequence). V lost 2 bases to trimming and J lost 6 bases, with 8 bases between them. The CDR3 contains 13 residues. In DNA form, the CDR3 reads TGTGCCAGCAGCTTTGGGCTAGCCGGGGAGCTGTTTTTT. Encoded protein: CASSFGLAGELFF. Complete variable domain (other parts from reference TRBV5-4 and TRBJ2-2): ETGVTQSPTHLIKTRGQQVTLRCSSQSGHNTVSWYQQALGQGPQFIFQYYREEENGRGNFPPRFSGLQFPNYSSELNVNALELDDSALYLCASSFGLAGELFFGEGSRLTVL.

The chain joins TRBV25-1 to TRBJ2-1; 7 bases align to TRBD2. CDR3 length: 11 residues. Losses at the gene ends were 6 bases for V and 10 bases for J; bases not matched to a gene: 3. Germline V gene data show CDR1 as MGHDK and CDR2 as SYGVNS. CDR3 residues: CASSGGNEQFF. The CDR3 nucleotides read TGTGCCAGCAGCGGGGGGAACGAGCAGTTCTTC.

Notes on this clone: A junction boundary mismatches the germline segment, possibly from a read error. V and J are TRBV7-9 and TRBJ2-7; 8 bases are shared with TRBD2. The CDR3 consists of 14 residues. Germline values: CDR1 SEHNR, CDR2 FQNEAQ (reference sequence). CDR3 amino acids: CASSSPRGREAPHF. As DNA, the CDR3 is TGTGCCAGCAGCTCCCCTCGGGGGCGGGAGGCTCCTCACTTC.

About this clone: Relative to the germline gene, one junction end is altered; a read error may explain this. The CDR3 loop is CASSLDRNSPLHF. In nucleotides, the CDR3 is TGTGCCAGCAGCTTAGACAGGAATTCCCCCCTCCACTTT. The V gene is TRBV7-2, the J gene TRBJ1-6; possibly TRBD1 for D (5 bases). This CDR3 has 13 residues. Looked up from germline, CDR1 is SGHTA and CDR2 is FQGNSA.

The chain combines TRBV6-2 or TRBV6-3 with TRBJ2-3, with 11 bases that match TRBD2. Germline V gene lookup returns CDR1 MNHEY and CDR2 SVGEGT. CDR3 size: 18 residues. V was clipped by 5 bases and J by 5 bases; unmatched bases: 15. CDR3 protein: CASSTQPTLAGVGDTQYF. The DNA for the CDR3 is TGTGCCAGCAGTACACAGCCTACACTAGCGGGAGTTGGAGATACGCAGTATTTT.

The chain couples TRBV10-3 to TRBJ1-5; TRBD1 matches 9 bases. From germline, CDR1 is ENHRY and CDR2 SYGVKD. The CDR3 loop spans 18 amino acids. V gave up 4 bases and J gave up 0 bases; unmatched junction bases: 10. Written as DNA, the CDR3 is TGTGCCATCAGTGCCGATCCGGGACAGGGTTATAGCAATCAGCCCCAGCATTTT. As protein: CAISADPGQGYSNQPQHF.

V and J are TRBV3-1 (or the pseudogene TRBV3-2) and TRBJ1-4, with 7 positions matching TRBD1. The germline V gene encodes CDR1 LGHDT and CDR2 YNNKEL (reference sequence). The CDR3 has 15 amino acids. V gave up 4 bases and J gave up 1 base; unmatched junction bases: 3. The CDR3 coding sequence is TGTGCCAGCAGCCTGAGACAGGGAACTAATGAAAAACTGTTTTTT. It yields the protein CASSLRQGTNEKLFF.

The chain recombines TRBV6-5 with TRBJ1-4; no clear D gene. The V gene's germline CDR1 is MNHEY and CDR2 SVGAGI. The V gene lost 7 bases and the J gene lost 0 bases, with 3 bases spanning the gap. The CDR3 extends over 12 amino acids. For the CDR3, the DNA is TGTGCCAGCAAACCAACTAATGAAAAACTGTTTTTT. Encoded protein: CASKPTNEKLFF.

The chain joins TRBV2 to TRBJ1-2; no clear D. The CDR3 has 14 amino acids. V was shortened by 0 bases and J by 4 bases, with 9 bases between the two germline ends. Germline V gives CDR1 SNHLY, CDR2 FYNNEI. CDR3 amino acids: CASSEAPESYGYTF. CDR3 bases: TGTGCCAGCAGTGAAGCGCCCGAGTCCTATGGCTACACCTTC.

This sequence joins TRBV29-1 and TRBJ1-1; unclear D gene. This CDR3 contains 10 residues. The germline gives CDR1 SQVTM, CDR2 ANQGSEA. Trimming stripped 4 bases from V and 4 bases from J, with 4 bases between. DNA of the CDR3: TGCAGCGTTGTGGGCACTGAAGCTTTCTTT. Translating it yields CSVVGTEAFF.

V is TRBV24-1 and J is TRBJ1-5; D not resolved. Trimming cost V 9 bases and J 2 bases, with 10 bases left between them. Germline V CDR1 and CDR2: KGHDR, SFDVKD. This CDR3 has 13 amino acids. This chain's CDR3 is CATGRFGNQPQHF. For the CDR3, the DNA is TGTGCCACCGGACGATTCGGCAATCAGCCCCAGCATTTT.

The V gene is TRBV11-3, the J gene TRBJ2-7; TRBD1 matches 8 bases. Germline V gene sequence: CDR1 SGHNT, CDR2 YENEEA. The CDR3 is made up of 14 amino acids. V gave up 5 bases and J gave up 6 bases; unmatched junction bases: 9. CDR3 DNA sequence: TGTGCCAGCAGCCGCCACAGGGGGGATCCCGAGCAGTACTTC. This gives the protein CASSRHRGDPEQYF.

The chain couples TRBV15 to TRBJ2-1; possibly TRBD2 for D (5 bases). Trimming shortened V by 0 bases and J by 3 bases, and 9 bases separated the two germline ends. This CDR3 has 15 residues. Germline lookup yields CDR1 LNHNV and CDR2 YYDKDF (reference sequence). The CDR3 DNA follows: TGTGCCACCAGCAGAGATCGGGGTAGCTACAATGAGCAGTTCTTC. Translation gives CATSRDRGSYNEQFF. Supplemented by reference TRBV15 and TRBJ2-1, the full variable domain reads DAMVIQNPRYQVTQFGKPVTLSCSQTLNHNVMYWYQQKSSQAPKLLFHYYDKDFNNEADTPDNFQSRRPNTSFCFLDIRSPGLGDTAMYLCATSRDRGSYNEQFFGPGTRLTVL.

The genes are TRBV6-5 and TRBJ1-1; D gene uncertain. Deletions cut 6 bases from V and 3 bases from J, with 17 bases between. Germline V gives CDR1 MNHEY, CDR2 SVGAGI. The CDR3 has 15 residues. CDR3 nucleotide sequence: TGTGCCAGCAGATGGGCCAGCCCGGGGTACACTGAAGCTTTCTTT. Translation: CASRWASPGYTEAFF.

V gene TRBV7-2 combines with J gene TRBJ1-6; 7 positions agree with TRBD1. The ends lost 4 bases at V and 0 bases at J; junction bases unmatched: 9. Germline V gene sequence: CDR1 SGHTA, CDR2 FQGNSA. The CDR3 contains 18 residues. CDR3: CASSWGQSKGSYNSPLHF. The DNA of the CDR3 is TGTGCCAGCAGCTGGGGACAGTCAAAGGGCTCCTATAATTCACCCCTCCACTTT.

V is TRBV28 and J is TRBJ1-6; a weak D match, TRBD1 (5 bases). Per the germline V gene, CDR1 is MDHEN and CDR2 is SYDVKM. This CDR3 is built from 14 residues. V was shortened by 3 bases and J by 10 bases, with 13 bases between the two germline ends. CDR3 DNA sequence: TGTGCCAGCAGTTTGGAGTCAGGGCGGTCACCCCTCCACTTT. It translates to CASSLESGRSPLHF.